The 25 T cell receptor beta chains given below trace back to one sample, sequenced in a study of blood T cell repertoires in COVID-19. Clones were sequenced by immunoSEQ multiplex PCR, and TCRdb holds only the in-frame ones, with some missing. Here the sample spans over 200,000 clones, about 90% being singletons. Sequencing was done on a sample of peripheral blood. The origin of the receptors is a man between 60 and 75 years old with COVID-19, enrolled during active disease.

The CDR3 region is CASSLEQANYGYTF. The CDR3 nucleotides are TGTGCCAGCAGCTTAGAACAGGCTAACTATGGCTACACCTTC. This chain uses TRBV7-2 with TRBJ1-2, with D possibly being TRBD1 (5 bases). V was cut by 1 base and J by 0 bases, with 6 bases left in between. Germline values: CDR1 SGHTA, CDR2 FQGNSA. The length of the CDR3 is 14 residues.

V gene TRBV27 combines with J gene TRBJ2-3, with D perhaps matching TRBD2 (6 bases). This CDR3 contains 17 residues. Germline loops: CDR1 MNHEY, CDR2 SMNVEV (reference sequence). The ends were cut back, 5 bases at V and 4 bases at J, with 22 bases in the middle. In DNA, the CDR3 is TGTGCCAGCAGTGACCGGGACTCAAGAGACGGCGCAGATACGCAGTATTTT. Amino acids: CASSDRDSRDGADTQYF.

The chain is built from TRBV24-1 and TRBJ1-2, with TRBD1 identical over 8 bases. Trimming at V came to 4 bases and at J to 4 bases, leaving 7 bases not matched to a gene. The germline CDR1 and CDR2 sequences are KGHDR and SFDVKD. The CDR3 spans 15 residues. CDR3 protein: CATSDRDRGSYGYTF. CDR3 bases: TGTGCCACCAGTGACCGAGACAGGGGATCCTATGGCTACACCTTC.

The chain joins TRBV30 to TRBJ2-1; D is perhaps TRBD1 (5 bases). The CDR3 runs 14 residues. CDR1 and CDR2 from the germline V gene are GTSNPN and SVGIG (reference sequence). Trimming stripped 4 bases from V and 3 bases from J, with 13 bases between. CDR3 residues: CAWNPQGIYNEQFF. CDR3 coding DNA: TGTGCCTGGAACCCCCAGGGTATCTACAATGAGCAGTTCTTC. Drawing the rest from reference TRBV30 and TRBJ2-1, the complete variable domain is SQTIHQWPATLVQPVGSPLSLECTVEGTSNPNLYWYRQAAGRGLQLLFYSVGIGQISSEVPQNLSASRPQDRQFILSSKKLLLSDSGFYLCAWNPQGIYNEQFFGPGTRLTVL.

The rearrangement links TRBV6-6 to TRBJ1-2; 8 nucleotides match TRBD1. CDR1 and CDR2 from the germline V gene are MNHNY and SVGAGI (reference sequence). The CDR3 contains 12 residues. V was clipped by 5 bases and J by 12 bases; unmatched bases: 8. The DNA of the CDR3 is TGTGCCAGCAGTCCCGGACAGGGAGGGGACACCTTC. Amino acid sequence: CASSPGQGGDTF.

This chain joins TRBV2 and TRBJ2-1; the D gene is possibly TRBD2 (6 bases). The V end was cut by 6 bases, the J end by 3 bases, with 9 bases between. Germline V gene lookup returns CDR1 SNHLY and CDR2 FYNNEI. The CDR3 is 13 residues long. The CDR3 protein is CASRRDGYNEQFF. The CDR3 nucleotides are TGTGCCAGCAGGCGGGACGGCTACAATGAGCAGTTCTTC.

J is TRBJ1-2 and V is TRBV12-3 or TRBV12-4, with 7 bases matching TRBD1. The V gene end was trimmed by 2 bases and the J gene end by 8 bases; junction bases not matched to a gene: 5. CDR3 length: 13 residues. CDR3: CASSLKAGGGYTF. The CDR3 coding sequence is TGTGCCAGCAGTTTAAAGGCAGGGGGAGGCTACACCTTC.

This clone occurred once. The J gene is TRBJ2-1, the V gene TRBV30; 8 bases line up with TRBD1. This CDR3 spans 12 amino acids. Germline CDR1 and CDR2: GTSNPN and SVGIG (reference sequence). V lost 4 bases and J lost 14; bases outside the gene matches: 10. The CDR3 spells CAWNDRGPVEFF. CDR3 nucleotide sequence: TGTGCCTGGAACGACAGGGGTCCAGTGGAGTTCTTC.

Here the CDR3 reads CASSQDLNSPLHF. CDR3 sequence (DNA): TGTGCCAGCAGCCAAGATCTTAATTCACCCCTCCACTTT. The V call is TRBV3-1 (or the pseudogene TRBV3-2), the J call TRBJ1-6; D not resolved. This CDR3 contains 13 residues. Germline V gives CDR1 LGHDT, CDR2 YNNKEL (reference sequence). Trimming removed 0 bases from V and 6 bases from J, with 3 bases in between.

The genes are TRBV14 and TRBJ2-5; a possible D gene is TRBD1 (6 bases). The germline V gene has CDR1 SGHDN and CDR2 FVKESK. This CDR3 is built from 14 residues. Trimming pared 4 bases from V and 2 bases from J, leaving 11 bases between. The CDR3 sequence is CASSPRTGQETQYF. Written as DNA, the CDR3 is TGTGCCAGCAGCCCCCGTACAGGGCAAGAGACCCAGTACTTC.

The chain has TRBV18 and TRBJ2-1; 7 nucleotides agree with TRBD2. In germline, CDR1 is KGHSH, CDR2 LQKENI. After removal of 3 bases from V and 4 bases from J, the junction contained 12 bases not matched to a gene. The length of the CDR3 is 17 residues. Here the CDR3 DNA reads TGTGCCAGCTCACCTCAAATCCGGGACGGGGGGTACAATGAGCAGTTCTTC. Translating it yields CASSPQIRDGGYNEQFF. Drawing the rest from reference TRBV18 and TRBJ2-1, the complete variable domain is NAGVMQNPRHLVRRRGQEARLRCSPMKGHSHVYWYRQLPEEGLKFMVYLQKENIIDESGMPKERFSAEFPKEGPSILRIQQVVRGDSAAYFCASSPQIRDGGYNEQFFGPGTRLTVL.

J is TRBJ2-3 and V is TRBV2; a possible D gene is TRBD2 (6 bases). Between the trimmed V and J ends, which lost 5 bases and 5 bases, there was a span of 11 bases. The CDR3 runs to 13 residues. CDR1 and CDR2 (germline): SNHLY, FYNNEI. The CDR3: CASSWGVVDTQYF. The CDR3 DNA sequence: TGTGCCAGCAGTTGGGGGGTCGTAGATACGCAGTATTTT.

The gene calls are TRBV30 and TRBJ2-3; 11 bases are shared with TRBD2. The CDR3 has 15 amino acids. Germline-derived CDR1 and CDR2 are GTSNPN and SVGIG (reference sequence). V lost 5 bases, J lost 4 bases, and 8 bases stayed unmatched. The CDR3 sequence: CAWGLAGREADTQYF. CDR3 DNA sequence: TGTGCCTGGGGACTAGCGGGTCGGGAGGCAGATACGCAGTATTTT.

The chain recombines TRBV7-3 with TRBJ2-5, with 16 bases matching TRBD2. This CDR3 contains 19 residues. V dropped 5 bases and J dropped 2; count of bases not matched to a gene: 11. The germline V gene has CDR1 SGHTA and CDR2 FQGTGA. In nucleotides, the CDR3 is TGTGCCAGCAGCCCACGCGGGACTAGCGGGGGGGCGTATCAAGAGACCCAGTACTTC. Translating it yields CASSPRGTSGGAYQETQYF. The whole variable domain, filled in from reference TRBV7-3 and TRBJ2-5, reads GAGVSQTPSNKVTEKGKYVELRCDPISGHTALYWYRQSLGQGPEFLIYFQGTGAADDSGLPNDRFFAVRPEGSVSTLKIQRTERGDSAVYLCASSPRGTSGGAYQETQYFGPGTRLLVL.

This rearrangement joins TRBV18 to TRBJ1-1, with TRBD1 matching over 7 bases. The CDR3 covers 15 residues. The ends lost 3 bases at V and 1 base at J; junction bases unmatched: 5. The germline gives CDR1 KGHSH, CDR2 LQKENI. The CDR3: CASSPLDRPNTEAFF. As DNA, the CDR3 is TGTGCCAGCTCACCCCTGGACAGGCCGAACACTGAAGCTTTCTTT.

This clone has a single count. CDR3 nucleotide sequence: TGTGCAAGTCGCCCCCCGGACCGGGGTTGCACAGATACGCAGTATTTT. Translated, it gives CASRPPDRGCTDTQYF. This chain connects TRBV12-2 to TRBJ2-3; TRBD2 is the table's D call, not checked against the DNA. TRBV12-2 is annotated as a pseudogene. There are 16 residues in the CDR3.

J is TRBJ1-5 and V is TRBV19; the D is unclear. The CDR3 loop spans 13 amino acids. Germline CDR1 is LNHDA and CDR2 is SQIVND (reference sequence). V lost 6 bases, J lost 0 bases, and 6 bases lay in between. The CDR3 spells CASRDYSNQPQHF. CDR3 DNA sequence: TGTGCCAGTAGAGACTATAGCAATCAGCCCCAGCATTTT.

V usage is TRBV9 and J usage is TRBJ2-3; TRBD1 aligns across 7 bases. This CDR3 has 15 residues. The germline V gene has CDR1 SGDLS and CDR2 YYNGEE. The V and J ends lost 3 bases and 0 bases, in that order; junction bases with no gene match: 4. The CDR3 coding sequence is TGTGCCAGCAGCGGACAGGGTTGGAGCACAGATACGCAGTATTTT. Its protein product is CASSGQGWSTDTQYF.

This sequence joins TRBV6-5 and TRBJ1-3; D unclear. Germline loops: CDR1 MNHEY, CDR2 SVGAGI. The CDR3 has 15 residues. V lost 6 bases and J 0 bases, leaving 12 bases between the germline ends. CDR3 protein: CASREGGDSGNTIYF. The CDR3 bases are TGTGCCAGCAGGGAGGGTGGGGACTCTGGAAACACCATATATTTT.

V gene TRBV4-1 combines with J gene TRBJ1-1; possibly TRBD1 for D (6 bases). Germline loops: CDR1 MGHRA, CDR2 YSYEKL. The CDR3 runs 14 residues. V lost 4 bases and J 2 bases, leaving 11 bases between the germline ends. CDR3 nucleotide sequence: TGCGCCAGCAGCCGTCGACAGGAAAACACTGAAGCTTTCTTT. Its translation: CASSRRQENTEAFF.

There are a few counts of this clone. V gene TRBV5-1 combines with J gene TRBJ2-7, with D perhaps matching TRBD2 (6 bases). The germline CDR1 and CDR2 sequences are SGHRS and YFSETQ. Trimming removed 0 bases from V and 0 bases from J, with 10 bases in between. This CDR3 spans 15 amino acids. The CDR3, as DNA: TGCGCCAGCAGCTTGGGGGTTAGCGGCTCCTACGAGCAGTACTTC. It is translated as CASSLGVSGSYEQYF.

The chain links TRBV6-2 or TRBV6-3 to TRBJ2-3; 10 nucleotides align to TRBD1. This CDR3 spans 16 amino acids. Germline V CDR1 and CDR2: MNHEY, SVGEGT. V gave up 5 bases and J gave up 1 base; unmatched junction bases: 6. In DNA, the CDR3 is TGTGCCAGCAGTCACGCCGGACAGGGGGGCACAGATACGCAGTATTTT. Its protein is CASSHAGQGGTDTQYF.

This chain links TRBV6-2 or TRBV6-3 with TRBJ2-5; unclear D gene. CDR1 and CDR2 from the germline V gene are MNHEY and SVGEGT. Trimming took off 3 bases at V and 6 bases at J, with 17 bases between the two ends. The CDR3 sequence is 15 residues long. CDR3 sequence reads: CASSYDLVIIQTQYF. CDR3 bases: TGTGCCAGCAGTTATGACCTAGTGATCATCCAGACCCAGTACTTC.

This rearrangement joins TRBV9 to TRBJ1-1; D is ambiguous. CDR1 and CDR2 from the germline V gene are SGDLS and YYNGEE. The CDR3 length is 14 residues. The germline V and J ends were trimmed by 3 bases and 0 bases, with 9 bases remaining between them. The CDR3 sequence is CASSAGAMNTEAFF. The CDR3 nucleotides read TGTGCCAGCAGCGCTGGAGCTATGAACACTGAAGCTTTCTTT.

This chain links TRBV2 with TRBJ2-5, with 8 bases fitting TRBD2. The CDR3 extends over 16 amino acids. Germline CDR1 reads SNHLY; CDR2 reads FYNNEI. J gave up 5 bases and V 6 bases, and 14 bases lay outside the gene matches. CDR3: CASRNSGGAWRETQYF. In DNA, the CDR3 is TGTGCCAGCAGGAACTCGGGGGGGGCATGGCGGGAGACCCAGTACTTC.